The rows below give T cell receptor beta chains drawn from one sample of a study of T cell responses to AZD1222 COVID-19 vaccine. Produced via immunoSEQ multiplex PCR; TCRdb's table is partial and in-frame only. The data contain around 250,000 clones, roughly 93% of them singletons. Sample: peripheral blood, taken on day 0 of AZD1222 vaccination. Receptor source: an adult in good health. CDR3s include the opening cysteine and the closing phenylalanine or tryptophan. A D gene is named only where the DNA matches it firmly. Size is omitted from some rows. Given values are once, few, many or a class for expanded clones.

CDR3 protein: CASSPAGIYEQYF
CDR3 DNA: TGTGCCAGCAGCCCGGCGGGAATCTACGAGCAGTACTTC
clone size: NA
J gene: TRBJ2-7
D gene: NA
V gene: TRBV3-1/TRBV3-2

CDR3 protein: CASGARDTGELFF
CDR3 DNA: TGTGCCAGCGGGGCGAGAGACACCGGGGAGCTGTTTTTT
clone size: NA
J gene: TRBJ2-2
D gene: NA
V gene: TRBV21-1

CDR3 protein: CASSRSDLTNYGYTF
CDR3 DNA: TGTGCCAGCAGTCGATCGGACCTAACTAACTATGGCTACACCTTC
clone size: once
J gene: TRBJ1-2
D gene: NA
V gene: TRBV28

CDR3 protein: CASSLGSSSYEQYF
CDR3 DNA: TGCGCCAGCAGCTTGGGGTCCTCCTCCTACGAGCAGTACTTC
clone size: NA
J gene: TRBJ2-7
D gene: NA
V gene: TRBV5-1

CDR3 protein: CASSLVGGDTEAFF
CDR3 DNA: TGTGCCAGCAGCTTGGTGGGTGGGGACACTGAAGCTTTCTTT
clone size: NA
J gene: TRBJ1-1
D gene: NA
V gene: TRBV5-6

CDR3 protein: CASSQVTGEQYF
CDR3 DNA: TGTGCCAGCAGCCAGGTTACTGGCGAGCAGTACTTC
clone size: NA
J gene: TRBJ2-7
D gene: NA
V gene: TRBV5-4

CDR3 protein: CASSFHLNTEAFF
CDR3 DNA: TGTGCCAGCAGCTTTCACCTCAACACTGAAGCTTTCTTT
clone size: NA
J gene: TRBJ1-1
D gene: NA
V gene: TRBV5-5

CDR3 protein: CASSLGLAGPYEQYF
CDR3 DNA: TGTGCCAGCAGCTTAGGGCTAGCGGGCCCCTACGAGCAGTACTTC
clone size: NA
J gene: TRBJ2-7
D gene: TRBD2
V gene: TRBV7-2

CDR3 protein: CASSYRGIDTQYF
CDR3 DNA: TGTGCCAGCAGCTATAGGGGGATAGATACGCAGTATTTT
clone size: NA
J gene: TRBJ2-3
D gene: NA
V gene: TRBV7-2

CDR3 protein: CASSSDDRGRTGRRHEQYF
CDR3 DNA: TGTGCCAGCAGCTCAGATGACAGGGGGCGTACGGGTCGCCGCCACGAGCAGTACTTC
clone size: NA
J gene: TRBJ2-7
D gene: TRBD1
V gene: TRBV13

CDR3 protein: CASSVLGGGYNEQFF
CDR3 DNA: TGTGCCAGCAGTGTTTTGGGGGGAGGCTACAATGAGCAGTTCTTC
clone size: NA
J gene: TRBJ2-1
D gene: NA
V gene: TRBV2

CDR3 protein: CASSVYRNQPQHF
CDR3 DNA: TGTGCCAGCAGCGTTTACCGAAATCAGCCCCAGCATTTT
clone size: NA
J gene: TRBJ1-5
D gene: NA
V gene: TRBV7-6

CDR3 protein: CASRSGFYYEQYF
CDR3 DNA: TGTGCCAGCAGGTCCGGATTCTACTACGAGCAGTACTTC
clone size: NA
J gene: TRBJ2-7
D gene: NA
V gene: TRBV6-5

CDR3 protein: CASHQGSGANVLTF
CDR3 DNA: TGTGCCAGTCACCAGGGGTCTGGGGCCAACGTCCTGACTTTC
clone size: NA
J gene: TRBJ2-6
D gene: NA
V gene: TRBV19

CDR3 protein: CASRRQELAVSSYNEQFF
CDR3 DNA: TGTGCCAGCAGAAGACAGGAACTAGCGGTGAGCTCCTACAATGAGCAGTTCTTC
clone size: once
J gene: TRBJ2-1
D gene: TRBD2
V gene: TRBV27

CDR3 protein: CASRPGGGGVKSPLHF
CDR3 DNA: TGTGCCAGCAGACCCGGGGGAGGGGGCGTGAAATCACCCCTCCACTTT
clone size: NA
J gene: TRBJ1-6
D gene: TRBD1
V gene: TRBV28

CDR3 protein: CASSNSGQLSGNTIYF
CDR3 DNA: TGCGCCAGCAGTAACTCAGGACAGCTCTCTGGAAACACCATATATTTT
clone size: NA
J gene: TRBJ1-3
D gene: NA
V gene: TRBV5-1

CDR3 protein: CSVGGTGGGYTF
CDR3 DNA: TGCAGCGTTGGGGGGACAGGAGGTGGCTACACCTTC
clone size: once
J gene: TRBJ1-2
D gene: TRBD1
V gene: TRBV29-1

CDR3 protein: CASSLGREANTGELFF
CDR3 DNA: TGTGCCAGCAGCTTAGGGCGGGAGGCAAACACCGGGGAGCTGTTTTTT
clone size: once
J gene: TRBJ2-2
D gene: TRBD2
V gene: TRBV7-3

CDR3 protein: CASSHRGGYGYTF
CDR3 DNA: TGTGCCAGCAGTCACAGGGGTGGCTATGGCTACACCTTC
clone size: NA
J gene: TRBJ1-2
D gene: TRBD1
V gene: TRBV12-3/TRBV12-4